The 24 T cell receptor beta chains given below trace back to one sample, sequenced in a study of shared clonotypes between healthy human individuals. Clones were read by immunoSEQ multiplex PCR, and TCRdb kept only the in-frame ones, dropping some. The sample lists some 980,000 clones, 76% seen once, with approximately 1.5% in the top ten. Sequenced sample: memory CD4+ T cells sorted from blood. Subset reported: CD45RA-negative fraction. These receptors came from a man between 18 and 29 years old in good health.

The genes are TRBV6-1 and TRBJ1-6; D not resolved. Germline lookup yields CDR1 MNHNS and CDR2 SASEGT. Trimming stripped 8 bases from V and 7 bases from J, with 18 bases between. CDR3 length: 15 amino acids. The CDR3 sequence: CASGLQGVRNSPLHF. CDR3 coding DNA: TGTGCCAGCGGCCTCCAAGGAGTGAGAAATTCACCCCTCCACTTT.

The chain employs TRBV6-5 and TRBJ2-7; TRBD2 matches at 11 bases. Per germline, CDR1 MNHEY and CDR2 SVGAGI. V was pared by 6 bases and J by 6 bases, with 7 bases of the junction left unmatched. This CDR3 region has 14 residues. CDR3 DNA: TGTGCCAGCAGGATGGGGCTAGCGGGAGGCGAGCAGTACTTC. The encoded protein is CASRMGLAGGEQYF.

The chain recombines TRBV5-4 with TRBJ1-2, with 7 bases lining up with TRBD1. Germline values: CDR1 SGHNT, CDR2 YYREEE (reference sequence). J lost 6 bases, V lost 6 bases, and 11 bases had no gene match. CDR3 length: 14 residues. For the CDR3, the DNA is TGTGCCAGCACCCTGGGGCAGGGGGTTGATGGCTACACCTTC. It encodes CASTLGQGVDGYTF.

With regard to this clone: The junction and the germline gene differ at one end; a read error may be behind it. The V gene is TRBV7-2, the J gene TRBJ2-7; a weak D match, TRBD2 (5 bases). CDR1 is SGHTA, CDR2 FQGNSA, per germline. The CDR3 runs to 12 residues. The CDR3 sequence: CASSLFPAAWEF. The CDR3 DNA sequence: TGTGCCAGCAGCTTATTTCCGGCGGCGTGGGAGTTC.

CDR3 sequence: CASSSVGAEYF. CDR3 coding DNA: TGTGCCAGCAGTTCAGTGGGAGCGGAGTACTTC. The chain is built from TRBV6-5 and TRBJ2-7; D perhaps matches TRBD2 (5 bases). Germline values: CDR1 MNHEY, CDR2 SVGAGI. The CDR3 loop spans 11 amino acids. Trimming removed 4 bases from V and 11 bases from J, with 12 bases in between.

The chain couples TRBV6-1 to TRBJ2-7; 9 nucleotides line up with TRBD1. CDR1 and CDR2 from the germline V gene are MNHNS and SASEGT. Trimming removed 3 bases from V and 1 base from J; junction bases left unmatched: 4. The CDR3 sequence is 15 residues long. The CDR3 reads CASSEGQGRSYEQYF. For the CDR3, the DNA is TGTGCCAGCAGTGAGGGACAGGGCCGATCCTACGAGCAGTACTTC.

V gene TRBV28 combines with J gene TRBJ2-3, with 7 bases that match TRBD2. There are 13 residues in the CDR3. CDR1 is MDHEN, CDR2 SYDVKM, per germline. With 2 bases clipped from V and 4 bases from J, the junction kept 0 bases outside the gene matches. CDR3 DNA: TGTGCCAGCAGTTTAGGGGGGGCAGATACGCAGTATTTT. Translating gives CASSLGGADTQYF.

Details on this clone: The sample has other DNA sequences that encode this CDR3 too. The chain has TRBV7-2 and TRBJ1-4, with no clear D. The CDR3 contains 14 residues. V lost 5 bases, J lost 0 bases, and 7 bases lay in between. CDR1 is SGHTA, CDR2 FQGNSA, per germline. CDR3 in amino acids: CASSSYATNEKLFF. The CDR3 DNA reads TGTGCCAGCAGCAGTTATGCAACTAATGAAAAACTGTTTTTT.

V gene TRBV7-2 combines with J gene TRBJ2-7, with a weak D call TRBD2 (9 bases). Germline V gene sequence: CDR1 SGHTA, CDR2 FQGNSA. Trimming stripped 5 bases from V and 6 bases from J, with 23 bases between. The CDR3 has 16 residues. The CDR3 protein is CASSPQGAREGIEQYF. CDR3 DNA sequence: TGTGCCAGCAGCCCTCAGGGGGCGCGGGAGGGGATCGAGCAGTACTTC.

Points on this clone: A single base is all that separates this from a far larger clone, so a read error is likely. The chain joins TRBV5-4 to TRBJ2-2; TRBD2 agrees at 11 bases. Germline V gives CDR1 SGHNT, CDR2 YYREEE (reference sequence). V shed 4 bases, J shed 1 base, and the junction held 0 bases outside the gene matches. This CDR3 spans 15 amino acids. The CDR3 here is CASSLAGGNTGELFF. The CDR3 DNA reads as TGTGCCAGCAGCCTAGCGGGAGGGAACACCGGGGAGCTGTTTTTT.

Of note for this clone: Germline is not matched at one junction end, which may reflect a read error. The V and J genes are TRBV6-1 and TRBJ1-5, with TRBD1 as a possible D gene (6 bases). Germline V CDR1 and CDR2: MNHNS, SASEGT. The CDR3 consists of 15 residues. CDR3 residues: CASREDRYSNQPQHF. In DNA, the CDR3 is TGTGCCAGCAGGGAAGACAGGTATAGCAATCAGCCCCAGCATTTT.

With regard to this clone: Other DNA sequences of this sample code for an identical CDR3. The V call is TRBV7-2, the J call TRBJ2-3; D gene uncertain. This CDR3 region has 15 residues. V dropped 1 base and J dropped 0 bases, with 8 bases sitting between them. Germline assignment: CDR1 SGHTA and CDR2 FQGNSA. This CDR3 is CASSLDGSSTDTQYF. The DNA for the CDR3 is TGTGCCAGCAGCTTAGATGGATCCAGCACAGATACGCAGTATTTT.

The V and J genes are TRBV28 and TRBJ1-1; D not certain. The V gene lost 7 bases and the J gene lost 9 bases, with 18 bases spanning the gap. The CDR3 totals 13 residues. CDR1 and CDR2 (germline): MDHEN, SYDVKM. The CDR3 DNA follows: TGTGCCAGCACCTCCCTTCGAACCGTCAAAGCTTTCTTT. Translated: CASTSLRTVKAFF.

This clone was observed a few times. V gene TRBV7-9 combines with J gene TRBJ2-1; 9 bases agree with TRBD2. From germline, CDR1 is SEHNR and CDR2 FQNEAQ (reference sequence). The CDR3 is made up of 14 amino acids. V was clipped by 6 bases and J by 5 bases; unmatched bases: 5. The CDR3 loop is CASRLSGGNNEQFF. CDR3 in DNA: TGTGCCAGCAGGCTTAGCGGGGGAAACAATGAGCAGTTCTTC.

V usage is TRBV5-6 and J usage is TRBJ1-6, with D possibly matching TRBD1 (6 bases). The CDR3 totals 15 residues. Trimming stripped 0 bases from V and 10 bases from J, with 14 bases between. From germline, CDR1 is SGHDT and CDR2 YYEEEE. The CDR3 region has the DNA TGTGCCAGCAGCTTGGAACGGGGGGCCAACTCACCCCTCCACTTT. It yields the protein CASSLERGANSPLHF.

About this clone itself: Different DNA sequences within this sample yield the same CDR3. The V call is TRBV20-1, the J call TRBJ2-5; D is ambiguous. Between the trimmed V and J ends, which lost 5 bases and 3 bases, there was a span of 4 bases. Looked up from germline, CDR1 is DFQATT and CDR2 is SNEGSKA (reference sequence). This CDR3 has 10 residues. As DNA, the CDR3 is TGCAGTGCTGAGAAAGAGACCCAGTACTTC. Amino acids: CSAEKETQYF.

In its sample, this clone was seen many times. This chain connects TRBV28 to TRBJ1-2, with a weak D call TRBD1 (5 bases). This CDR3 has 12 amino acids. Trimming removed 5 bases from V and 5 bases from J, with 9 bases in between. CDR1 is MDHEN and CDR2 is SYDVKM in the germline V gene. The CDR3: CASSLDSYGYTF. DNA for the CDR3: TGTGCCAGCAGTCTAGACAGTTATGGCTACACCTTC.

The sample holds one count of this clone. The chain carries TRBV7-2 and TRBJ2-1; 8 bases line up with TRBD2. Trimming at V came to 0 bases and at J to 9 bases, leaving 7 bases not matched to a gene. CDR3 size: 15 residues. Germline V CDR1 and CDR2: SGHTA, FQGNSA. The CDR3 DNA is TGTGCCAGCAGCTTAGCCCCGGGAGCGGGAGCTGAGCAGTTCTTC. Encoded protein: CASSLAPGAGAEQFF.

The genes are TRBV30 and TRBJ2-7, with TRBD1 identical over 7 bases. J lost 3 bases, V lost 4 bases, and 3 bases had no gene match. The germline V gene encodes CDR1 GTSNPN and CDR2 SVGIG (reference sequence). This CDR3 has 12 amino acids. CDR3 nucleotides: TGTGCCTGGAACAGGGGCGACTACGAGCAGTACTTC. Its protein is CAWNRGDYEQYF.

The chain recombines TRBV18 with TRBJ2-1; no clear D. The V end was cut by 3 bases, the J end by 12 bases, with 12 bases between. The CDR3 is 12 amino acids. In germline, CDR1 is KGHSH, CDR2 LQKENI. CDR3 loop: CASSPWPLVQFF. The CDR3 DNA reads as TGTGCCAGCTCACCCTGGCCGTTGGTGCAGTTCTTC.

V usage is TRBV5-1 and J usage is TRBJ2-3; 12 nucleotides match TRBD2. This CDR3 has 16 residues. Germline CDR1 SGHRS, CDR2 YFSETQ. Unmatched junction bases numbered 3, after V lost 3 bases and J lost 1 base. CDR3 protein: CASSSWTSGGTDTQYF. The CDR3 DNA reads as TGCGCCAGCAGCTCCTGGACTAGCGGGGGCACAGATACGCAGTATTTT.

This chain connects TRBV7-9 to TRBJ2-1, with 7 bases fitting TRBD1. This CDR3 has 15 amino acids. Looked up from germline, CDR1 is SEHNR and CDR2 is FQNEAQ (reference sequence). J was trimmed by 7 bases and V by 4 bases; bases with no gene match: 10. The CDR3: CASSWRQGLRNEQFF. DNA of the CDR3: TGTGCCAGCAGCTGGAGACAGGGTTTACGGAATGAGCAGTTCTTC.

The rearrangement uses TRBV19 and TRBJ1-1; possibly TRBD1 for D (5 bases). V was clipped by 4 bases and J by 0 bases, with 12 bases between them. CDR1 is LNHDA and CDR2 is SQIVND in the germline V gene (reference sequence). CDR3 length: 15 residues. CDR3 sequence: CASSSPGGMNTEAFF. The DNA of the CDR3 is TGTGCCAGTAGTAGCCCGGGGGGAATGAACACTGAAGCTTTCTTT.

The chain employs TRBV2 and TRBJ2-2, with D unclear. Deletions cut 7 bases from V and 0 bases from J, with 3 bases between. This CDR3 is built from 12 residues. The germline V gene has CDR1 SNHLY and CDR2 FYNNEI. CDR3 bases: TGTGCCAGCAACACGAACACCGGGGAGCTGTTTTTT. Encoded protein: CASNTNTGELFF.